The next 30 T cell receptor beta chains were all read from a single sample in a study of blood T cell repertoires in COVID-19. Sequencing used immunoSEQ multiplex PCR; TCRdb keeps in-frame clones, though not all of them. This sample has some 120,000 clones, with approximately 87% found just once. The sample comprised peripheral blood. The receptors were sampled from a man aged 55 to 69 with acute or convalescent COVID-19.

The gene calls are TRBV19 and TRBJ2-1, with 7 bases fitting TRBD1. The germline CDR1 and CDR2 sequences are LNHDA and SQIVND (reference sequence). The J segment lost 5 bases and the V segment lost 7 bases, leaving 8 bases of the junction unmatched. The CDR3 runs to 14 residues. This CDR3 is CASTPLGQNNEQFF. Written as DNA, the CDR3 is TGTGCCAGTACTCCCCTGGGACAGAACAATGAGCAGTTCTTC.

This clone showed up just once. This chain connects TRBV6-1 to TRBJ1-5; tentative D call: TRBD1 (5 bases). Germline CDR1 reads MNHNS; CDR2 reads SASEGT. This CDR3 contains 15 residues. V dropped 2 bases and J dropped 1 base, with 9 bases sitting between them. The CDR3 DNA reads TGTGCCAGCAGTGAAAGACAGCCCAGCAATCAGCCCCAGCATTTT. Residues: CASSERQPSNQPQHF.

This chain connects TRBV5-1 to TRBJ2-2, with 13 positions matching TRBD2. The CDR3 covers 19 residues. Germline loops: CDR1 SGHRS, CDR2 YFSETQ. J was trimmed by 2 bases and V by 1 base; bases with no gene match: 8. The CDR3 reads CASSLIPTSGRGNTGELFF. Here the CDR3 DNA reads TGCGCCAGCAGCTTGATTCCCACTAGCGGGAGGGGTAACACCGGGGAGCTGTTTTTT.

The chain uses TRBV4-1 and TRBJ2-7; 8 bases align to TRBD2. CDR1 MGHRA and CDR2 YSYEKL come from the germline V gene. The CDR3 runs to 16 residues. The trim removed 2 bases at V and 0 bases at J, leaving 6 bases unmatched. The CDR3 DNA reads as TGCGCCAGCAGCCAACCCCTAGCGGGCAGCTCCTACGAGCAGTACTTC. It is translated as CASSQPLAGSSYEQYF.

This chain links TRBV7-8 with TRBJ2-3, with D possibly TRBD2 on 6 matching bases. In germline, CDR1 is SGHVS, CDR2 FQNEAQ. There are 15 residues in the CDR3. V was shortened by 0 bases and J by 5 bases, with 12 bases between the two germline ends. The CDR3 nucleotides are TGTGCCAGCAGCTTAGCGCGGGGAGAGCTAGATACGCAGTATTTT. The encoded protein is CASSLARGELDTQYF.

CDR3 loop: CASSQDRTSGTTDTQYF. The CDR3 DNA reads TGTGCCAGCAGCCAAGATCGGACTAGCGGGACCACAGATACGCAGTATTTT. The V and J genes are TRBV3-1 (or the pseudogene TRBV3-2) and TRBJ2-3; 12 bases are shared with TRBD2. Germline CDR1 and CDR2: LGHDT and YNNKEL (reference sequence). The CDR3 is 17 residues long. V gave up 0 bases and J gave up 2 bases; unmatched junction bases: 3.

This clone was picked up one time. One end of the junction fails to match germline, which may point to a read error. The genes are TRBV6-5 and TRBJ2-7, with 7 bases aligning to TRBD1. CDR1 and CDR2 (germline): MNHEY, SVGAGI. The CDR3 is 15 amino acids. The CDR3 loop is CASSNSGTDSYEQYF. In DNA form, the CDR3 reads TGTGCCAGCAGTAACTCCGGGACAGACTCCTACGAGCAGTACTTC.

This rearrangement joins TRBV30 to TRBJ1-6; D is unresolved. The CDR3 contains 14 residues. CDR1 GTSNPN and CDR2 SVGIG come from the germline V gene (reference sequence). The V and J ends lost 3 bases and 5 bases respectively, with 11 bases between them. CDR3 loop: CAWSGMEDNSPLHF. In nucleotides, the CDR3 is TGTGCCTGGAGCGGGATGGAGGATAATTCACCCCTCCACTTT. Drawing the rest from reference TRBV30 and TRBJ1-6, the complete variable domain is SQTIHQWPATLVQPVGSPLSLECTVEGTSNPNLYWYRQAAGRGLQLLFYSVGIGQISSEVPQNLSASRPQDRQFILSSKKLLLSDSGFYLCAWSGMEDNSPLHFGNGTRLTVT.

The chain carries TRBV4-2 and TRBJ2-1; perhaps TRBD2 as D (6 bases). From germline, CDR1 is LGHNA and CDR2 YNFKEQ. The length of the CDR3 is 14 residues. V lost 5 bases and J 4 bases, leaving 12 bases between the germline ends. The CDR3 region is CASSSSDNYNEQFF. As DNA, the CDR3 is TGTGCCAGCAGCTCTAGCGATAATTACAATGAGCAGTTCTTC.

The rearrangement links TRBV28 to TRBJ2-3; D is ambiguous. Per the germline V gene, CDR1 is MDHEN and CDR2 is SYDVKM. The CDR3 contains 14 residues. The V gene lost 4 bases and the J gene lost 6 bases, with 14 bases spanning the gap. The CDR3 DNA sequence: TGTGCCAGCAGTTCCCCAAATCTGCAGGATACGCAGTATTTT. It is translated as CASSSPNLQDTQYF.

This chain joins TRBV6-1 and TRBJ2-7; the match to TRBD2 covers 7 bases. V was clipped by 1 base and J by 6 bases; unmatched bases: 9. The CDR3 runs to 15 residues. Germline V gene lookup returns CDR1 MNHNS and CDR2 SASEGT. CDR3 in amino acids: CASSEVRGRAGEQYF. The CDR3 nucleotides are TGTGCCAGCAGTGAAGTTCGGGGGAGGGCCGGCGAGCAGTACTTC.

The chain recombines TRBV28 with TRBJ2-4, with 8 positions matching TRBD1. Trimming took 5 bases from V and 4 from J; bases not matched to a gene: 7. The CDR3 loop spans 15 amino acids. Germline-derived CDR1 and CDR2 are MDHEN and SYDVKM. CDR3 DNA sequence: TGTGCCAGCAGTCCACCGGGACAGGTTAAAAACATTCAGTACTTC. This translates into CASSPPGQVKNIQYF. The variable domain in full, with the rest retrieved from reference TRBV28 and TRBJ2-4, is DVKVTQSSRYLVKRTGEKVFLECVQDMDHENMFWYRQDPGLGLRLIYFSYDVKMKEKGDIPEGYSVSREKKERFSLILESASTNQTSMYLCASSPPGQVKNIQYFGAGTRLSVL.

The sample holds one count of this clone. The junction does not match germline at one end; this may be a read error. The V and J genes are TRBV19 and TRBJ1-1; TRBD1 is a possible D gene (5 bases). This CDR3 contains 17 residues. Germline CDR1 is LNHDA and CDR2 is SQIVND (reference sequence). For the CDR3, the DNA is TGTGCCAGTAGCATAGGGCCCTCAGGGCCCCAGCGCACTGAAGCTTTCTTT. Its protein is CASSIGPSGPQRTEAFF. The variable domain in full, with the rest retrieved from reference TRBV19 and TRBJ1-1, is DGGITQSPKYLFRKEGQNVTLSCEQNLNHDAMYWYRQDPGQGLRLIYYSQIVNDFQKGDIAEGYSVSREKKESFPLTVTSAQKNPTAFYLCASSIGPSGPQRTEAFFGQGTRLTVV.

The V call is TRBV28, the J call TRBJ1-1; possibly TRBD1 for D (5 bases). Germline V lookup: CDR1 MDHEN, CDR2 SYDVKM. CDR3 length: 17 residues. V lost 3 bases, J lost 1 base, and 18 bases lay in between. CDR3 sequence: CASSLIWGGVGNTEAFF. CDR3 DNA sequence: TGTGCCAGCAGTTTGATCTGGGGCGGGGTTGGGAACACTGAAGCTTTCTTT.

This rearrangement joins TRBV5-1 to TRBJ1-3; maybe TRBD1 (6 bases). The CDR3 sequence is 16 residues long. The germline V and J ends were trimmed by 5 bases and 4 bases, with 19 bases remaining between them. From germline, CDR1 is SGHRS and CDR2 YFSETQ. The chain's CDR3 is CASSLVPSGTGNTIYF. CDR3 in DNA: TGCGCCAGCAGTCTGGTCCCCTCCGGGACAGGAAACACCATATATTTT.

Comment on this clone: This sample also contains other DNA sequences that code for the same CDR3. This CDR3 is CASSLSSATNEKLFF. In nucleotides, the CDR3 is TGTGCCAGCAGTTTATCCAGCGCAACTAATGAAAAACTGTTTTTT. V and J are TRBV28 and TRBJ1-4; D unresolved. With 1 base removed from V and 0 bases from J, the gap between germline ends came to 6 bases. Germline V gene lookup returns CDR1 MDHEN and CDR2 SYDVKM. The CDR3 consists of 15 residues.

This chain joins TRBV7-2 and TRBJ2-2; 8 nucleotides agree with TRBD2. J gave up 4 bases and V 5 bases, and 6 bases lay outside the gene matches. The germline CDR1 and CDR2 sequences are SGHTA and FQGNSA. The CDR3 length is 15 residues. The CDR3: CASSPDSGATGELFF. In nucleotides, the CDR3 is TGTGCCAGCAGCCCGGATAGCGGGGCCACCGGGGAGCTGTTTTTT.

The CDR3, as DNA: TGTGCCAGCAGCTTATCCCTAGCGGGAGGGCCCGCAGATACGCAGTATTTT. Translating it yields CASSLSLAGGPADTQYF. The chain recombines TRBV7-2 with TRBJ2-3; 12 bases are a match to TRBD2. The germline CDR1 and CDR2 sequences are SGHTA and FQGNSA. J gave up 4 bases and V 2 bases, and 7 bases lay outside the gene matches. This CDR3 comprises 17 residues.

The chain employs TRBV5-1 and TRBJ2-5; 8 bases match TRBD2. The CDR3 sequence is 15 residues long. Germline V gives CDR1 SGHRS, CDR2 YFSETQ. V trimming: 4 bases; J trimming: 4 bases; junction bases outside the gene matches: 9. DNA of the CDR3: TGCGCCAGCAGCCTGAACGGGAGGGCCGCAGAGACCCAGTACTTC. Protein: CASSLNGRAAETQYF.

This sequence joins TRBV7-2 and TRBJ2-3, with TRBD1 matching 9 bases. The CDR3 has 14 amino acids. CDR1 is SGHTA, CDR2 FQGNSA, per germline. With 5 bases clipped from V and 4 bases from J, the junction kept 4 bases outside the gene matches. CDR3 protein: CASSPGQGPDTQYF. CDR3 coding DNA: TGTGCCAGCAGCCCCGGACAGGGGCCAGATACGCAGTATTTT.

This sequence joins TRBV27 and TRBJ2-1, with 9 bases fitting TRBD1. Looked up from germline, CDR1 is MNHEY and CDR2 is SMNVEV (reference sequence). The CDR3 sequence is 14 residues long. V shed 5 bases, J shed 3 bases, and the junction held 2 bases outside the gene matches. This CDR3 is CASSGQGFYNEQFF. CDR3 coding DNA: TGTGCCAGCAGTGGACAGGGGTTCTACAATGAGCAGTTCTTC.

The rearrangement uses TRBV11-2 and TRBJ2-7; the match to TRBD1 covers 10 bases. The CDR3 consists of 15 residues. The V segment lost 3 bases and the J segment 4 bases; nucleotides outside the gene matches: 6. Germline V lookup: CDR1 SGHAT, CDR2 FQNNGV. For the CDR3, the DNA is TGTGCCAGCAGCTTCGGGACAGGGGCGCAGTACGAGCAGTACTTC. This encodes CASSFGTGAQYEQYF. Full variable domain (rest looked up from reference TRBV11-2 and TRBJ2-7): EAGVAQSPRYKIIEKRQSVAFWCNPISGHATLYWYQQILGQGPKLLIQFQNNGVVDDSQLPKDRFSAERLKGVDSTLKIQPAKLEDSAVYLCASSFGTGAQYEQYFGPGTRLTVT.

This chain links TRBV18 with TRBJ1-6; 8 bases line up with TRBD1. Germline trimming cut 1 base from V and 6 bases from J; bases unmatched to any gene: 8. This CDR3 spans 17 amino acids. CDR1 KGHSH and CDR2 LQKENI come from the germline V gene. The CDR3 protein is CASSPRPPDRGNSPLHF. The CDR3 bases are TGTGCCAGCTCACCACGACCACCAGACAGGGGTAATTCACCCCTCCACTTT.

The chain has TRBV3-1 (or the pseudogene TRBV3-2) and TRBJ2-1, with 12 bases aligning to TRBD2. In germline, CDR1 is LGHDT, CDR2 YNNKEL (reference sequence). The CDR3 length is 20 residues. With V trimmed by 0 bases and J by 3 bases, 12 bases remained unmatched. The CDR3 region is CASSQEFGLAGGYVYNEQFF. In DNA, the CDR3 is TGTGCCAGCAGCCAAGAATTCGGGCTAGCGGGAGGGTACGTCTACAATGAGCAGTTCTTC.

V and J are TRBV2 and TRBJ2-1, with 9 bases lining up with TRBD2. Germline CDR1 is SNHLY and CDR2 is FYNNEI. The V and J ends lost 4 bases and 1 base, in that order; junction bases with no gene match: 8. CDR3 length equals 17 residues. The CDR3 bases are TGTGCCAGCAGTGGAGGAGTAGCGGGAGCGTCCTACAATGAGCAGTTCTTC. This translates into CASSGGVAGASYNEQFF.

This sequence joins TRBV19 and TRBJ2-1; 7 positions agree with TRBD1. Germline assignment: CDR1 LNHDA and CDR2 SQIVND (reference sequence). J gave up 4 bases and V 0 bases, and 9 bases lay outside the gene matches. The CDR3 covers 17 residues. The CDR3 DNA reads as TGTGCCAGTAGTATAGATTCATCGGGGACAGAATACAATGAGCAGTTCTTC. Translation: CASSIDSSGTEYNEQFF.

This chain uses TRBV19 with TRBJ1-4, with 7 bases fitting TRBD1. Germline CDR1 reads LNHDA; CDR2 reads SQIVND (reference sequence). This CDR3 spans 15 amino acids. V trimming: 5 bases; J trimming: 1 base; junction bases outside the gene matches: 4. CDR3 sequence (DNA): TGTGCCAGTAGTGAAACAGGGGTAACTAATGAAAAACTGTTTTTT. It yields the protein CASSETGVTNEKLFF.

V is TRBV6-5 and J is TRBJ2-7, with D possibly matching TRBD1 (5 bases). Trimming cost V 3 bases and J 3 bases, with 9 bases left between them. CDR3 size: 13 residues. Germline CDR1 reads MNHEY; CDR2 reads SVGAGI. In DNA, the CDR3 is TGTGCCAGCAGTTATGTAGGGGACTACGAGCAGTACTTC. Amino acids: CASSYVGDYEQYF.

This clone was seen a single time. V and J are TRBV19 and TRBJ2-7; a weak D match, TRBD2 (5 bases). Germline CDR1 LNHDA, CDR2 SQIVND (reference sequence). The CDR3 is 14 residues long. The ends were cut back, 3 bases at V and 4 bases at J, with 13 bases in the middle. The CDR3 coding sequence is TGTGCCAGTAGTATGTTCACCGGAGGATACGAGCAGTACTTC. Its translation is CASSMFTGGYEQYF.

This sequence joins TRBV28 and TRBJ1-5; TRBD1 might be the D (6 bases). This CDR3 comprises 16 residues. Germline CDR1 and CDR2: MDHEN and SYDVKM. Trimming took 6 bases from V and 3 from J, leaving 18 bases between them. The CDR3 DNA sequence: TGTGCCAGCAGCGATGGGACACCTAATCTCAATCAGCCCCAGCATTTT. Residues: CASSDGTPNLNQPQHF.